This T cell receptor (beta chain) was sequenced during a study of molecular identifiers for immune sequencing clone quantification. Preparation methods for the bulk TCR libraries were those previously described, with listed TCR primers. TCRdb re-analysed the PCR reads in MiXCR, keeping a single row per CDR3 protein. Altogether over 50,000 distinct CDR3 sequences are present, around 34% being singletons, with the ten largest covering around 4%. Preparation of naive CD8 libraries involved roughly 20,000 to 1,100,000 sorted cells and 10%, 30% or 50% RNA. This clonotype appeared many times. The CDR3 is 16 residues long. The V gene lost 2 bases and the J gene lost 6 bases, with 14 bases spanning the gap. Per germline, CDR1 MNHEY and CDR2 SMNVEV (reference sequence).

This sequence originates from a human donor in good health. Some libraries in this study had Jurkat cell RNA spiked in. Sequencing was carried out using naive CD8+ T cells from blood, with Jurkat cell RNA spiked in. Subset in this sample: FACS-sorted CD8+CD4-CCR7+CD45RA+ naive T cells. The V call is TRBV27, the J call TRBJ1-6, with a tentative D call TRBD1 (5 bases). As DNA, the CDR3 is TGTGCCAGCAGTTTACTAGGGGCTTTACTTAATTCACCCCTCCACTTT. The encoded protein is CASSLLGALLNSPLHF.